This T cell receptor beta chain appears in the sequencing data of a study of blood T cells in healthy people across ages. A sample-barcoded 5' primer and a J-beta primer mix were used in a second PCR of roughly 7 to 11 cycles. TCRdb re-derived calls from the 5' RACE reads in MiXCR, one entry per CDR3 protein. This sample yields 650,000 to 700,000 distinct CDR3 sequences, of which less than 40% are seen a single time; just over 15% belongs to the top ten. What was sequenced was blood. The origin of this receptor is an elderly woman in good health.

CDR3 sequence: CASSQRIQGYTEAFF. The CDR3 DNA reads TGTGCCAGCAGTCAGAGAATCCAGGGTTACACTGAAGCTTTCTTT. The genes are TRBV27 and TRBJ1-1, with D perhaps matching TRBD1 (5 bases). Germline lookup yields CDR1 MNHEY and CDR2 SMNVEV (reference sequence). V was shortened by 5 bases and J by 3 bases, with 16 bases between the two germline ends. There are 15 residues in the CDR3.